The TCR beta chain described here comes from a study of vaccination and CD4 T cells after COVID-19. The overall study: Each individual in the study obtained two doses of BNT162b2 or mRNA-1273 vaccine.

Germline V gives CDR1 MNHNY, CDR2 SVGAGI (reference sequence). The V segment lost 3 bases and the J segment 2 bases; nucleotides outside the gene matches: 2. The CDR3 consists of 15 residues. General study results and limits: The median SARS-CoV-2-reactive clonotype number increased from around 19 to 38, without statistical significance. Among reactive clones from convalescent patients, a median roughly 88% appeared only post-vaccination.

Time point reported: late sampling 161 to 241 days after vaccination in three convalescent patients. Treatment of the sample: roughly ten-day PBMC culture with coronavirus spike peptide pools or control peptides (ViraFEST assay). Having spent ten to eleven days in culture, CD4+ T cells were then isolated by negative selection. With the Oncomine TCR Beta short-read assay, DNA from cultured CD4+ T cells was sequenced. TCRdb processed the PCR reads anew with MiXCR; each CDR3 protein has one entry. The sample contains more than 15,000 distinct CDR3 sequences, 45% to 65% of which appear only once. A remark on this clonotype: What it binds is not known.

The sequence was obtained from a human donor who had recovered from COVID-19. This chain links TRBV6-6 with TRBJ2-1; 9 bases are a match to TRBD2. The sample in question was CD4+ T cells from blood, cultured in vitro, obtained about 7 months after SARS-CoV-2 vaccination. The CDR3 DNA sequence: TGTGCCAGCAGTTATTTAGCGGGGGCCTACAATGAGCAGTTCTTC. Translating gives CASSYLAGAYNEQFF.